The rows below give T cell receptor beta chains drawn from one sample of a study of post-analysis software for immune sequencing data. Each CDR3 protein is one row after TCRdb ran MiXCR on the PCR reads. The table lists roughly 600,000 distinct CDR3 sequences, about 40% of them singletons. The specimen was blood. These TCRs come from a girl aged 5 to 17 with multiple sclerosis. The CDR3 runs from the conserved cysteine through the conserved F or W. A D gene is named only where the DNA matches it firmly. Some rows have no size entry. The others give once, few or many, or a class for an expanded clone.

v_call	d_call	j_call	clone_size	cdr3_nt	cdr3_aa
TRBV3-1	NA	TRBJ2-7	few	TGTGCCAGCAGCCAAGATTATAGGACCGAGCAGTACTTC	CASSQDYRTEQYF
TRBV12-3/TRBV12-4	NA	TRBJ1-5	NA	TGTGCCAGCAGTTTAGGGGGGAATAGCAATCAGCCCCAGCATTTT	CASSLGGNSNQPQHF
TRBV20-1	TRBD1	TRBJ2-1	NA	TGCAGTGCTCGGACAGGGTGGTTAGATGAGCAGTTCTTC	CSARTGWLDEQFF
TRBV20-1	NA	TRBJ2-5	NA	TGCAGTGCTAGAGCACAGGGAGACGAGACCCAGTACTTC	CSARAQGDETQYF
TRBV3-1	NA	TRBJ2-1	NA	TGTGCCAGCACCCTCCAAGGGGAGCAGTTCTTC	CASTLQGEQFF
TRBV20-1	NA	TRBJ2-1	NA	TGCAGTGCTCGGGACTGGAAGGGGGACAATGAGCAGTTCTTC	CSARDWKGDNEQFF
TRBV7-6	NA	TRBJ2-1	NA	TGTGCCAGCAGCCTCCTAGGGCCCAACAATGAGCAGTTCTTC	CASSLLGPNNEQFF
TRBV6-4	TRBD1	TRBJ2-1	few	TGTGCCAGCAGCCGATCTCCACAGGGGGCGGGAGAGGAGCAGTTCTTC	CASSRSPQGAGEEQFF
TRBV29-1	NA	TRBJ2-7	NA	TGCAGCGCCGAATTTGGGGGCCCCCCCTACGAGCAGTACTTC	CSAEFGGPPYEQYF
TRBV29-1	NA	TRBJ2-4	NA	TGCAGCGTTGAAGGGGTTAGCGGCAGCACTAGGAACATTCAGTACTTC	CSVEGVSGSTRNIQYF
TRBV7-9	NA	TRBJ1-2	NA	TGTGCCAGCAGAGACGAGGGGGGCTATGGCTACACCTTC	CASRDEGGYGYTF
TRBV13	NA	TRBJ2-1	NA	TGTGCCAGCAGCTCCTTCGGTAAGGGCTTATCCTACAATGAGCAGTTCTTC	CASSSFGKGLSYNEQFF
TRBV12-3/TRBV12-4	TRBD1	TRBJ1-5	NA	TGTGCCAGCAGTTTGGAACAGGGGATGAGCCAGCCCCAGCATTTT	CASSLEQGMSQPQHF
TRBV7-6	NA	TRBJ2-5	few	TGTGCCAGCAGCCAGGTCTGGGGAGTTGAGGAGACCCAGTACTTC	CASSQVWGVEETQYF
TRBV5-1	NA	TRBJ1-1	few	TGCGCCAGCAGCTTGACAGGGTTGGCTTTCTTT	CASSLTGLAFF
TRBV5-1	NA	TRBJ2-1	NA	TGCGCCAGCAGCTTGGCCACCAATTCGGCGAAGTTCTTC	CASSLATNSAKFF
TRBV12-3/TRBV12-4	NA	TRBJ2-7	few	TGTGCCAGCAGTCCGGGCCACCGGGACGAGCAGTACTTC	CASSPGHRDEQYF
TRBV6-6	TRBD2	TRBJ2-5	NA	TGTGCCAGCACGTTGACTAGCGGGACGGGGGAGCAGTACTTC	CASTLTSGTGEQYF